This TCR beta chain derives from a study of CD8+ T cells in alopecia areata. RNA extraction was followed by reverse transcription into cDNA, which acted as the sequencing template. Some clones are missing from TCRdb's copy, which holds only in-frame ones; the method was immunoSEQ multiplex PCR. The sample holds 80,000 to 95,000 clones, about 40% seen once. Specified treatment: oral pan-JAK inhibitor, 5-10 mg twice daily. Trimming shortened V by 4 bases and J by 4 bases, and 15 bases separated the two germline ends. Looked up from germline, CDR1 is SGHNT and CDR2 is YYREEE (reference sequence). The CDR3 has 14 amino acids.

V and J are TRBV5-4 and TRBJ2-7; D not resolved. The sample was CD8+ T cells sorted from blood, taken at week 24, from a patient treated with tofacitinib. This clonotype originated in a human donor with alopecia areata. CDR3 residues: CASSPTPSPYEQYF. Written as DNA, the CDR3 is TGTGCCAGCAGCCCGACTCCTTCCCCTTACGAGCAGTACTTC. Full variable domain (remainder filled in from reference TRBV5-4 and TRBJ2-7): ETGVTQSPTHLIKTRGQQVTLRCSSQSGHNTVSWYQQALGQGPQFIFQYYREEENGRGNFPPRFSGLQFPNYSSELNVNALELDDSALYLCASSPTPSPYEQYFGPGTRLTVT.